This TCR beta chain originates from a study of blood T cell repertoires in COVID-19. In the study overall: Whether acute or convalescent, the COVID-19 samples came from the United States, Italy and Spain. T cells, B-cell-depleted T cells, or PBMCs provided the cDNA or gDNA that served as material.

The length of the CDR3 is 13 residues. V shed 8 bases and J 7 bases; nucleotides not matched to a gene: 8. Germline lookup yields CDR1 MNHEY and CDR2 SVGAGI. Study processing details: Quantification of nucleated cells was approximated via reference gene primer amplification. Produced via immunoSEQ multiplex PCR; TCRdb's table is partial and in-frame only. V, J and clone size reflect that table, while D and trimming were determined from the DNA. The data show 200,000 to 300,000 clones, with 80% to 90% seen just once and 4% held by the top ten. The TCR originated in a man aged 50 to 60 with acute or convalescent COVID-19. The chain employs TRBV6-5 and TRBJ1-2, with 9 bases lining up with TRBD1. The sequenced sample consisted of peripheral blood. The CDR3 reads CASGQDRGFGYTF. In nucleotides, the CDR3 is TGTGCCAGCGGGCAGGACAGGGGCTTTGGCTACACCTTC.